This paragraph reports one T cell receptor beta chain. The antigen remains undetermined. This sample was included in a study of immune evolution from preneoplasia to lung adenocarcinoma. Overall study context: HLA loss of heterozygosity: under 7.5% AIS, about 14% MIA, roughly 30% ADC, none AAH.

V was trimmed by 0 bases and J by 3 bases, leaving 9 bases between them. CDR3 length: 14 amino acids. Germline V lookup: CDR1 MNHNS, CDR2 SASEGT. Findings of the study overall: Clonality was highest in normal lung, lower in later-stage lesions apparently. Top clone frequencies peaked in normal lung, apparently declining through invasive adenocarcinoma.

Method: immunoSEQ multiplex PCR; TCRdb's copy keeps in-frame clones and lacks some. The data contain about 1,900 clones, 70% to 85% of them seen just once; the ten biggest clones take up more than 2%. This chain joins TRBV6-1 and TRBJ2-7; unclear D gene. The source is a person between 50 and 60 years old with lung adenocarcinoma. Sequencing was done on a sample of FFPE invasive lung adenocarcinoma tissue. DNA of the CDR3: TGTGCCAGCAGTGAAGCTGTTGACGGCTACGAGCAGTACTTC. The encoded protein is CASSEAVDGYEQYF.